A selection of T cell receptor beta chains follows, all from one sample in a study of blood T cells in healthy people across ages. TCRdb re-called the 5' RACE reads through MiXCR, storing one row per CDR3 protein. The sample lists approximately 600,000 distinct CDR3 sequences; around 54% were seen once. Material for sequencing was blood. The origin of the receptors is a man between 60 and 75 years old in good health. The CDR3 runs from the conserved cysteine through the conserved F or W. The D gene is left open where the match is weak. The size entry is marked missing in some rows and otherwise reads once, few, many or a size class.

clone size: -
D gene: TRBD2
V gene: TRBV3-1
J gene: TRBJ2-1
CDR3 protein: CASSPPPKTSYGYAEQFF
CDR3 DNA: TGTGCCAGCAGCCCCCCCCCGAAGACTAGCTATGGGTATGCTGAGCAGTTCTTC

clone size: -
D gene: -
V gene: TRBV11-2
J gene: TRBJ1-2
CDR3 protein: CASSTQPGSGLSGYTF
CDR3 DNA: TGTGCCAGCAGCACTCAACCAGGGTCAGGGCTTAGCGGCTACACCTTC

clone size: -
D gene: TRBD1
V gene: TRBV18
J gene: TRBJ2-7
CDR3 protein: CASSLRQGASYEQYF
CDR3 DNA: TGTGCCAGCTCACTGAGACAGGGGGCGTCCTACGAGCAGTACTTC

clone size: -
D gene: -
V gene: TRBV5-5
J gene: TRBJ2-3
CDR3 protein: CASSLAGAGLGTDTQYF
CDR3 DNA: TGTGCCAGCAGCTTGGCCGGGGCAGGGCTTGGCACAGATACGCAGTATTTT

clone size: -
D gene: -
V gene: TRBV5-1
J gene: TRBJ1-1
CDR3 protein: CASSPAANTEAFF
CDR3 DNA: TGCGCCAGCAGTCCGGCAGCGAACACTGAAGCTTTCTTT

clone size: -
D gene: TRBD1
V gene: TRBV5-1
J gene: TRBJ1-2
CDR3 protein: CASSLEGQKNGYTF
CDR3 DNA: TGCGCCAGCAGCTTGGAGGGACAGAAGAATGGCTACACCTTC

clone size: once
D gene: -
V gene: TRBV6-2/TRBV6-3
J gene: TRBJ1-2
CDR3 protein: CASSLDPALNYGYTF
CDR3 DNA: TGTGCCAGCAGTTTGGACCCTGCTCTAAACTATGGCTACACCTTC

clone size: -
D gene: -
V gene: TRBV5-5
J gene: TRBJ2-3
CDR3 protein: CASSLTGPTDTQYF
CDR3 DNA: TGTGCCAGCAGCTTGACAGGACCTACAGATACGCAGTATTTT

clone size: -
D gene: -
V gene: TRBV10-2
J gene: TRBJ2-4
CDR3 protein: CASSESGRGENIQYF
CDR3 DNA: TGCGCCAGCAGTGAGTCGGGCAGGGGTGAAAACATTCAGTACTTC

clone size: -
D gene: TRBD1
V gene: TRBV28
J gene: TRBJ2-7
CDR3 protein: CASSPGTGESYEQYF
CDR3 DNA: TGTGCCAGCAGTCCCGGGACAGGGGAATCCTACGAGCAGTACTTC

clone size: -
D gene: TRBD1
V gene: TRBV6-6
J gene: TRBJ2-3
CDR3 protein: CASSYVTGGPDTQYF
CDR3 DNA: TGTGCCAGCAGTTACGTAACAGGGGGCCCAGATACGCAGTATTTT